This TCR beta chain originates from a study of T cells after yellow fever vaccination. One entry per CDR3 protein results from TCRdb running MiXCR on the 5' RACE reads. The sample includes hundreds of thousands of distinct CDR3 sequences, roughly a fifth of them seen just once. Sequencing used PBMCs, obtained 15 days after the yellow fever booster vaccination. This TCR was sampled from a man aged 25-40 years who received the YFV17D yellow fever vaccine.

In DNA, the CDR3 is TGTGCCAGCAGTAATAGGGTCGCCGGGGAGCTGTTTTTT. This codes for CASSNRVAGELFF. The chain combines TRBV25-1 with TRBJ2-2; D is unclear. The germline V gene encodes CDR1 MGHDK and CDR2 SYGVNS. Trimming pared 5 bases from V and 6 bases from J, leaving 10 bases between. This CDR3 comprises 13 residues.